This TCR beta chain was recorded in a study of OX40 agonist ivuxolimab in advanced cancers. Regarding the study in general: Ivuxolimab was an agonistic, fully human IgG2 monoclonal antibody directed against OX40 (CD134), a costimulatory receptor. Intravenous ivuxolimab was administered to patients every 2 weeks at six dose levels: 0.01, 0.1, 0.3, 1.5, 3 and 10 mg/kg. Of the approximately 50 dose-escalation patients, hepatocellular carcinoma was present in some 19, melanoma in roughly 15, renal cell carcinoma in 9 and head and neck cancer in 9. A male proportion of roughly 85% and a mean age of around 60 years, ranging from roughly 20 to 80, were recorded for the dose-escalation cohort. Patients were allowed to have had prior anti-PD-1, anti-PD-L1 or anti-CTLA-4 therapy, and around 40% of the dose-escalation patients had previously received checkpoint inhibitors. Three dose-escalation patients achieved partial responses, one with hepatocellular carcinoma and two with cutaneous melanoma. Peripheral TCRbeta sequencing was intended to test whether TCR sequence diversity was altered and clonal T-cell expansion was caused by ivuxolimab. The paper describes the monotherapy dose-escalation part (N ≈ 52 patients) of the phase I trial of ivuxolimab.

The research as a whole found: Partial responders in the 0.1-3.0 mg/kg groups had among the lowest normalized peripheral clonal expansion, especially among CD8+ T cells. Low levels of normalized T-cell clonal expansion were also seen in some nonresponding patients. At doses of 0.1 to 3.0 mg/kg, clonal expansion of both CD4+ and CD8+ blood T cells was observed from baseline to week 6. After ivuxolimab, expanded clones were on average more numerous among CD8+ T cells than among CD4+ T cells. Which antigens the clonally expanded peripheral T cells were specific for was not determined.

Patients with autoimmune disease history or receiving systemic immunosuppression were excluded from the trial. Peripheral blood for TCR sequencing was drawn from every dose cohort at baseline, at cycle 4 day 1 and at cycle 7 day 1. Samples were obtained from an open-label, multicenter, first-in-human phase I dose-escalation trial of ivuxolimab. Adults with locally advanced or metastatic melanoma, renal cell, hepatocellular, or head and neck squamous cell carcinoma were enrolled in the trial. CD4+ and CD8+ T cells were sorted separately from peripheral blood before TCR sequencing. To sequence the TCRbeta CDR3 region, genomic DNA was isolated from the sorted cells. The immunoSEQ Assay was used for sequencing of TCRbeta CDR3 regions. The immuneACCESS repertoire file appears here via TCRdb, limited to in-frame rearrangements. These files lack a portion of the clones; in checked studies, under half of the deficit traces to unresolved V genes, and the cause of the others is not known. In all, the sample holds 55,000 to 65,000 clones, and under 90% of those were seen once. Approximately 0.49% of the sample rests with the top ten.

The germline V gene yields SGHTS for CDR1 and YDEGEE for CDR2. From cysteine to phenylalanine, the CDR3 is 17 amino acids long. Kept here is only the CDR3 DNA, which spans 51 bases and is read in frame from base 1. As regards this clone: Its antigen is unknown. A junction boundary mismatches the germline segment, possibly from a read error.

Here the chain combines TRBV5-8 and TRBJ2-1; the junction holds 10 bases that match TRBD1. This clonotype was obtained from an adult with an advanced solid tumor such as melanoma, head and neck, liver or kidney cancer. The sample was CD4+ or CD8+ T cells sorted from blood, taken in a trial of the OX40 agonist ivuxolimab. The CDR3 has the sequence CASSSIPGQGSYNEQFF. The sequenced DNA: TGTGCCAGCAGCTCAATTCCGGGACAGGGGTCCTATAATGAGCAGTTCTTC.